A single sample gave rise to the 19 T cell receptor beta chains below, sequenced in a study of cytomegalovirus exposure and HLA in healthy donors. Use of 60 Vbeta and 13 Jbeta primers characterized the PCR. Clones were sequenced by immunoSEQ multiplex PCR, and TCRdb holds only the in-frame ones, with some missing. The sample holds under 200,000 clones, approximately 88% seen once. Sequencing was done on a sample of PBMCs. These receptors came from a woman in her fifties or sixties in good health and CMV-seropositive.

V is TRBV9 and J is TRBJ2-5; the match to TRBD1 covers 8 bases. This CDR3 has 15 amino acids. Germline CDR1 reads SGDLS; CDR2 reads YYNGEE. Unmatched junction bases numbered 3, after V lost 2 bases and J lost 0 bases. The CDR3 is CASSVRQGYQETQYF. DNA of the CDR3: TGTGCCAGCAGCGTCAGACAGGGGTACCAAGAGACCCAGTACTTC.

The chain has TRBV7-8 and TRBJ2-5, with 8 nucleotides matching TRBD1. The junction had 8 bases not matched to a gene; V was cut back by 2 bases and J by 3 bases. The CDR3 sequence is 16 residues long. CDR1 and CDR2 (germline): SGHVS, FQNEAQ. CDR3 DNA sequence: TGTGCCAGCAGCTTACCGGGGACAGGAGGGAAAGAGACCCAGTACTTC. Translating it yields CASSLPGTGGKETQYF.

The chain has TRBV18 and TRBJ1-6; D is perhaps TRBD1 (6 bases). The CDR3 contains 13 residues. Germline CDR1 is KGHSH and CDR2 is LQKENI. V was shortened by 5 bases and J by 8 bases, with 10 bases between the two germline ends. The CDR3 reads CASSEYRDSPLHF. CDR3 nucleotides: TGTGCCAGCTCAGAATACAGGGATTCACCCCTCCACTTT.

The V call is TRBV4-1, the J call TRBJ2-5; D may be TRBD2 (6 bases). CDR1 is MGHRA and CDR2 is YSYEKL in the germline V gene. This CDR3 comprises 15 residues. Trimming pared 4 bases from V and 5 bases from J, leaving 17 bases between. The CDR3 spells CASSLNKMGGETQYF. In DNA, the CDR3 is TGCGCCAGCAGCCTAAACAAGATGGGGGGTGAGACCCAGTACTTC.

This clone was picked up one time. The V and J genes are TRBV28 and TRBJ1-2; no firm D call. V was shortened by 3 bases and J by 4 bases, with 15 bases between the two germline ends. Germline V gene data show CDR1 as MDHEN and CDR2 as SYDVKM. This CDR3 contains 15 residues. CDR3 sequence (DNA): TGTGCCAGCAGTTTGGCCGGGGTCAACTTCTATGGCTACACCTTC. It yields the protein CASSLAGVNFYGYTF.

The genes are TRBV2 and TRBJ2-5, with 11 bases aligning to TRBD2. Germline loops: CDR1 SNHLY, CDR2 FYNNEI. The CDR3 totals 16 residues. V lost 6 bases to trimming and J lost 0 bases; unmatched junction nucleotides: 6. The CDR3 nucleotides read TGTGCCAGCAGCCCTTCTAGCGGGGGGTACCAAGAGACCCAGTACTTC. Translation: CASSPSSGGYQETQYF. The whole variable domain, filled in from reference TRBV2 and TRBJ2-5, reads EPEVTQTPSHQVTQMGQEVILRCVPISNHLYFYWYRQILGQKVEFLVSFYNNEISEKSEIFDDQFSVERPDGSNFTLKIRSTKLEDSAMYFCASSPSSGGYQETQYFGPGTRLLVL.

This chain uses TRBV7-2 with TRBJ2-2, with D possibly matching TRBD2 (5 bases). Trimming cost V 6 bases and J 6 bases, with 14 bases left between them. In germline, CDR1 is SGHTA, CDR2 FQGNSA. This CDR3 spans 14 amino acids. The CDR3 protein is CASRSRVEAGELFF. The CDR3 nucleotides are TGTGCCAGCAGGTCGAGAGTGGAGGCCGGGGAGCTGTTTTTT.

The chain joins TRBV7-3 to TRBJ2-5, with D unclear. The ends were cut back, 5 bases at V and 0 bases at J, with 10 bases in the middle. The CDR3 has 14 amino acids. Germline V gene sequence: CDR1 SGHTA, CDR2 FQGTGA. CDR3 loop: CASSPQANQETQYF. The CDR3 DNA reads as TGTGCCAGCAGCCCCCAGGCTAACCAAGAGACCCAGTACTTC.

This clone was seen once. The CDR3 DNA is TGCGCCAGCAGCAGGGACAGCTATGGCTACACCTTC. It codes for CASSRDSYGYTF. The chain employs TRBV5-1 and TRBJ1-2, with 7 positions matching TRBD1. Germline values: CDR1 SGHRS, CDR2 YFSETQ. The CDR3 covers 12 residues. V gave up 4 bases and J gave up 4 bases; unmatched junction bases: 1. Using reference TRBV5-1 and TRBJ1-2 for the parts outside the CDR3, the full variable domain is KAGVTQTPRYLIKTRGQQVTLSCSPISGHRSVSWYQQTPGQGLQFLFEYFSETQRNKGNFPGRFSGRQFSNSRSEMNVSTLELGDSALYLCASSRDSYGYTFGSGTRLTVV.

CDR3 amino acids: CASSVGSGGLEQYF. CDR3 sequence (DNA): TGTGCCAGCAGCGTAGGTAGCGGGGGGCTCGAGCAGTACTTC. This chain links TRBV9 with TRBJ2-7; TRBD2 matches at 10 bases. Germline CDR1 reads SGDLS; CDR2 reads YYNGEE. This CDR3 region has 14 residues. V dropped 0 bases and J dropped 6; count of bases not matched to a gene: 3.

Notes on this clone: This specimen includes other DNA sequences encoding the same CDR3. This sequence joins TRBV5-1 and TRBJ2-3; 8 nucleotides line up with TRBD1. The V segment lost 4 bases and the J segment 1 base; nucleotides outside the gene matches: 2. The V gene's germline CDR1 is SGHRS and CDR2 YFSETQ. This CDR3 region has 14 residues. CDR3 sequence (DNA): TGCGCCAGCAGCCCGGGACAGGGCACAGATACGCAGTATTTT. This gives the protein CASSPGQGTDTQYF.

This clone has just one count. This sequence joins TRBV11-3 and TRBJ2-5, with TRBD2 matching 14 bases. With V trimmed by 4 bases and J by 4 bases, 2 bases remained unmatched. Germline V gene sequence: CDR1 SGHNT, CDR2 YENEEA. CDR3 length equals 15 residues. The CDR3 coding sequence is TGTGCCAGCAGCTCAGGACTAGCGGGGGGAGAGACCCAGTACTTC. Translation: CASSSGLAGGETQYF.

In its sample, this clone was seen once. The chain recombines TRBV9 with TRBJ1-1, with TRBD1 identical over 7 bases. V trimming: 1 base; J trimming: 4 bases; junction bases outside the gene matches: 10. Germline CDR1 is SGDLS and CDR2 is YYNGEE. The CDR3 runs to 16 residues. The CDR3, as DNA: TGTGCCAGCAGCGTATTGAGGGACAGCGGCGGCACTGAAGCTTTCTTT. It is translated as CASSVLRDSGGTEAFF. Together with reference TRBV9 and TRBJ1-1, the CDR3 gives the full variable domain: DSGVTQTPKHLITATGQRVTLRCSPRSGDLSVYWYQQSLDQGLQFLIQYYNGEERAKGNILERFSAQQFPDLHSELNLSSLELGDSALYFCASSVLRDSGGTEAFFGQGTRLTVV.

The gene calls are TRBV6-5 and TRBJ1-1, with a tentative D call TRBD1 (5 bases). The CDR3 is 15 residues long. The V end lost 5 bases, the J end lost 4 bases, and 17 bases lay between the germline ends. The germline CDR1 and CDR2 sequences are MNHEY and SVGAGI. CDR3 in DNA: TGTGCCAGCAGTCCCACCGGGGGAGGGTTCACTGAAGCTTTCTTT. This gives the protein CASSPTGGGFTEAFF.

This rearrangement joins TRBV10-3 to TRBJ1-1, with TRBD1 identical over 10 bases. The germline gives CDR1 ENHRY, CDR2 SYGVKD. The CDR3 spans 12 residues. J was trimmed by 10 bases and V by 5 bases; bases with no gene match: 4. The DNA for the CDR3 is TGTGCCATCAGTAACCGGGACAGGGGAGCTTTCTTT. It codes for CAISNRDRGAFF.

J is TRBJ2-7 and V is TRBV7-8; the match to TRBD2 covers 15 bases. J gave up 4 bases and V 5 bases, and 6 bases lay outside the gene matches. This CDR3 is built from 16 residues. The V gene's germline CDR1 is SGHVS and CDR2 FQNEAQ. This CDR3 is CASSRTSGGASYEQYF. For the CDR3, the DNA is TGTGCCAGCAGCAGGACTAGCGGGGGGGCGTCGTACGAGCAGTACTTC.

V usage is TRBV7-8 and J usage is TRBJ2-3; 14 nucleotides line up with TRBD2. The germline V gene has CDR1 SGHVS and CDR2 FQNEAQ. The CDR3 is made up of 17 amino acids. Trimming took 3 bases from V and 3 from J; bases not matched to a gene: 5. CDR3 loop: CASSFRTSGGKTDTQYF. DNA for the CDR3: TGTGCCAGCAGCTTTAGGACTAGCGGGGGGAAGACAGATACGCAGTATTTT.

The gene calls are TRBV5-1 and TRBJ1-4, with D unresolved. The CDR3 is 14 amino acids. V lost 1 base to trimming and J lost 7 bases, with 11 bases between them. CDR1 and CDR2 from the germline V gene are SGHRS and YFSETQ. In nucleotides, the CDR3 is TGCGCCAGCAGCTTGAGTTCCGGGGTTGAAAAACTGTTTTTT. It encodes CASSLSSGVEKLFF.

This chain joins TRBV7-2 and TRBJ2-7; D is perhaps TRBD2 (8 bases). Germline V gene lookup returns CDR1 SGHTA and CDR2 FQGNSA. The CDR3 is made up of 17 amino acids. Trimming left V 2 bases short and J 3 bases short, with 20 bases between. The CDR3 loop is CASSLNSGTVPLYEQYF. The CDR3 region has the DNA TGTGCCAGCAGCTTAAATAGCGGGACAGTACCTCTCTACGAGCAGTACTTC.